This paragraph reports one T cell receptor (beta chain). The sample originates from a study of blood T cell repertoires in COVID-19. Study-wide background: Acute-phase and convalescent COVID-19 samples originated in the United States, Italy and Spain.

Measured with immunoSEQ multiplex PCR; TCRdb has only the in-frame clones, and not every one. The sample has some 350,000 clones; around nine tenths are singletons. It was during active infection that Seattle patients were enrolled and then longitudinally followed. The sequence was obtained from a woman in her 70s with COVID-19, enrolled during active disease. Sequenced input: peripheral blood.

CDR3 sequence: CASSLPPGTGNTEAFF. The CDR3 region has the DNA TGTGCCAGCAGTTTACCCCCCGGGACAGGGAACACTGAAGCTTTCTTT. The chain combines TRBV27 with TRBJ1-1; 8 bases line up with TRBD1. Germline CDR1 reads MNHEY; CDR2 reads SMNVEV (reference sequence). J was trimmed by 1 base and V by 2 bases; bases with no gene match: 6. The CDR3 is 16 amino acids.